This T cell receptor beta chain was sequenced during a study of technical replicates of blood from several donors. Clones were sequenced by immunoSEQ multiplex PCR, and TCRdb holds only the in-frame ones, with some missing. This sample has approximately 53,000 clones, with 95% to 96% found just once. Deletions cut 5 bases from V and 1 base from J, with 12 bases between. There are 14 residues in the CDR3. Germline CDR1 reads KGHSH; CDR2 reads LQKENI. The sequenced sample was T cells isolated from PBMCs. The receptor was isolated from a human donor in good health. The chain carries TRBV18 and TRBJ2-7; tentatively, D is TRBD1 (6 bases). This CDR3 is CASSTTGLSYEQYF. DNA of the CDR3: TGTGCCAGCTCAACGACAGGCTTATCCTACGAGCAGTACTTC.